Below, 7 T cell receptor beta chains from the same sample are listed, as sequenced in a study of blood T cell repertoires in COVID-19. Using immunoSEQ multiplex PCR, the repertoire was profiled, and TCRdb retains in-frame clones only, with some absent. This table has about 79,000 clones, about 89% appearing once. The specimen sequenced was peripheral blood. All receptors come from a man in his 70s with active or convalescent COVID-19.

This clone was seen a few times. The rearrangement uses TRBV3-1 (or the pseudogene TRBV3-2) and TRBJ1-2, with TRBD1 matching over 8 bases. The V and J ends lost 2 bases and 4 bases, in that order; junction bases with no gene match: 6. CDR3 length: 15 amino acids. Germline V CDR1 and CDR2: LGHDT, YNNKEL (reference sequence). The CDR3 nucleotides are TGTGCCAGCAGCCAAACGGACAGGGACTTCTATGGCTACACCTTC. It specifies CASSQTDRDFYGYTF.

This sequence joins TRBV11-2 and TRBJ1-4; D uncertain. There are 14 residues in the CDR3. Per germline, CDR1 SGHAT and CDR2 FQNNGV. V gave up 5 bases and J gave up 7 bases, with 14 bases separating them. CDR3 DNA: TGTGCCAGCAGCGGTCCGGCCGGCGGTGAAAAACTGTTTTTT. Translation gives CASSGPAGGEKLFF.

This sequence joins TRBV11-2 and TRBJ2-7; 7 positions match TRBD1. Per germline, CDR1 SGHAT and CDR2 FQNNGV. CDR3 length equals 14 residues. Losses at the gene ends were 3 bases for V and 2 bases for J; bases not matched to a gene: 4. CDR3 sequence (DNA): TGTGCCAGCAGCTTCGACAGGGACCCCTACGAGCAGTACTTC. It codes for CASSFDRDPYEQYF.

This chain links TRBV5-1 with TRBJ2-2; TRBD1 is a possible D gene (6 bases). Trimming stripped 2 bases from V and 5 bases from J, with 7 bases between. This CDR3 has 13 residues. Per the germline V gene, CDR1 is SGHRS and CDR2 is YFSETQ. The CDR3 region has the DNA TGCGCCAGCAGCTTCCAGGGGACCGGGGAGCTGTTTTTT. This gives the protein CASSFQGTGELFF.

The rearrangement links TRBV28 to TRBJ2-5, with TRBD2 matching 14 bases. Germline V lookup: CDR1 MDHEN, CDR2 SYDVKM. Trimming cost V 10 bases and J 0 bases; bases outside gene matches: 13. The CDR3 spans 18 residues. The CDR3 DNA reads as TGTGCCACCGAACCGGGACTAGCGGGAGAGGCCAACCAAGAGACCCAGTACTTC. This translates into CATEPGLAGEANQETQYF.

The chain's CDR3 is CASSPPNQPQHF. DNA for the CDR3: TGTGCCAGCAGCCCTCCCAATCAGCCCCAGCATTTT. This chain connects TRBV12-3 or TRBV12-4 to TRBJ1-5; D uncertain. V was shortened by 6 bases and J by 3 bases, with 6 bases between the two germline ends. This CDR3 is built from 12 residues.

The chain recombines TRBV28 with TRBJ1-1; D unclear. Germline V gives CDR1 MDHEN, CDR2 SYDVKM. V was cut by 11 bases and J by 1 base, with 23 bases left in between. This CDR3 has 16 amino acids. CDR3 in amino acids: CAAETTGKFANTEAFF. As DNA, the CDR3 is TGTGCCGCCGAAACTACGGGGAAATTCGCGAACACTGAAGCTTTCTTT.